The clone carrying this T cell receptor beta chain was detected a few times. Primers included in the PCR were 60 Vbeta and 13 Jbeta primers. Some clones are missing from TCRdb's copy, which holds only in-frame ones; the method was immunoSEQ multiplex PCR. The sample carries some 150,000 clones, about 82% recorded once. These data come from a study of cytomegalovirus exposure and HLA in healthy donors. V lost 2 bases and J 4 bases, leaving 21 bases between the germline ends. This CDR3 has 18 amino acids. Germline CDR1 and CDR2: WNHNN and SYGVQD (reference sequence). The sample consisted of PBMCs. This chain uses TRBV10-1 with TRBJ1-3; D is unclear. The sequence derives from a woman between 40 and 55 years old in good health and CMV-seropositive. CDR3 in amino acids: CASSEPPRTGGKGNTIYF. The CDR3 nucleotides are TGCGCCAGCAGTGAGCCACCTAGGACCGGCGGGAAGGGAAACACCATATATTTT.